The TCR beta chain under discussion was sequenced for a study of shared clonotypes between healthy human individuals. Overall study results and limits: How much donors shared clonotypes was expected to be affected by sequencing depth.

CDR1 is SGHKS, CDR2 YYEKEE, per germline (reference sequence). The CDR3 runs 11 residues. Per the original methods: There were no quality scores in the junction-only immunoSEQ sequences, so filtering differed. Using immunoSEQ multiplex PCR, the repertoire was profiled, and TCRdb retains in-frame clones only, with some absent. V, J and clone size derive from that table, while D and trimming were established from the DNA sequence. The sample consists of over a million clones, around 74% of them appearing once. This clone was seen only a few times. Its antigen is as yet unknown. The junction does not match germline at one end; this may be a read error.

The sequenced sample was memory CD4+ T cells sorted from blood. Regarding subset: CD45RA-negative fraction. This clonotype was sampled from a man between 18 and 35 years old in good health. This chain uses TRBV5-5 with TRBJ1-6; no reliable D call. This CDR3 reads CASSLESYLNF. As DNA, the CDR3 is TGTGCCAGCAGCTTGGAAAGTTACTTGAACTTT.